This entry is about one TCR beta chain. Being one base from a much bigger clone, this may be a read error. TCRdb reanalysed the multiplex PCR reads using MiXCR and keeps one entry per CDR3 protein. The sample comprises some 250,000 distinct CDR3 sequences, roughly a third of which are singletons, and over 3.5% rests with the top ten. The data were obtained in a study of breast tumors, draining lymph nodes, adjacent tissues. This CDR3 spans 13 amino acids. The germline V gene encodes CDR1 SGHDN and CDR2 FVKESK. Samples came from axillary lymph nodes draining the breast cancer. V usage is TRBV14 and J usage is TRBJ2-1, with no clear D. The sequenced sample was axillary lymph node tissue. This receptor was taken from a female donor with breast cancer. Some clones in this sample may be carry-over from other donors' samples. The CDR3 bases are TGTGCCAGCAGCCAAGATATATCCCTAGGGCAGCTCTTC. The encoded protein is CASSQDISLGQLF.